This paragraph reports one T cell receptor (beta chain). The antigen is unknown. This CDR3 spans 16 amino acids. Germline V gives CDR1 SGHTA, CDR2 FQGNSA. With 5 bases removed from V and 1 base from J, the gap between germline ends came to 17 bases. This sample is drawn from a study of beta chain features in type 1 diabetes. Expressed TCRB transcripts were sequenced because the entire RNA isolate underwent reverse transcription. The protocol was immunoSEQ multiplex PCR, while the TCRdb copy is restricted to in-frame clones and leaves out a portion. The sample holds a few hundred thousand clones, 25% to 35% seen once. It was one heparinised blood draw, averaging about 116 mL, that each donor gave. Sorting of CD4+ naive, central memory, regulatory and stem cell-like memory cells was performed via CD45RO/CCR7/CD25/CD127/CD95/CD27. Notes on the study in general: A greater similarity of naive, central memory and Treg TCRB repertoires was seen among patients than among healthy donors. Small HLA sub-analyses could not settle whether HLA shapes TCRB rearrangement.

This sequence originates from a man in his thirties or forties in good health. Sequencing was performed on central memory CD4+ T cells from blood. The chain links TRBV7-2 to TRBJ1-1; weak D call: TRBD1 (6 bases). CDR3 protein: CASSAGASHSNTEAFF. CDR3 bases: TGTGCCAGCAGCGCGGGGGCCTCCCACTCGAACACTGAAGCTTTCTTT.